The present TCR beta chain was sequenced within a study of T-cell reconstitution after alpha-beta-depleted transplantation in children. Study-wide results and caveats: Expanded clones from the graft, numbering several hundred, reportedly supplied alpha-beta T cells about two months after transplant. T-cell counts and diversity were attributed mostly to newly produced T cells one year after transplant. Diversity of TCRbeta at day 60 was high in some patients, arising from surviving recipient T cells and thymic progenitors.

This sample's TCRbeta library carried unique molecular identifier barcodes. TCRdb analysed the PCR reads with MiXCR anew, one entry per CDR3 protein. The sample holds some 150,000 distinct CDR3 sequences, about 9% seen once. This clonotype was detected only a few times. Antigen: not known. In germline, CDR1 is DFQATT, CDR2 SNEGSKA (reference sequence). The CDR3 extends over 14 amino acids. Trimming at V came to 6 bases and at J to 10 bases, leaving 11 bases not matched to a gene. The chain links TRBV20-1 to TRBJ1-4, with 10 nucleotides matching TRBD1. The material sequenced was PBMCs, mostly from graft donor cells, taken 180 days after TCRalphabeta/CD19-depleted stem cell transplant. The TCR sequence derives from a female patient between 2 and 15 years old who had a stem cell transplant for congenital amegakaryocytic thrombocytopenia, so the T cells may come from the graft donor. The CDR3, as DNA: TGCAGTGCCAACTCTGACAGGGGGCTCGGAAAACTGTTTTTT. Protein sequence: CSANSDRGLGKLFF.